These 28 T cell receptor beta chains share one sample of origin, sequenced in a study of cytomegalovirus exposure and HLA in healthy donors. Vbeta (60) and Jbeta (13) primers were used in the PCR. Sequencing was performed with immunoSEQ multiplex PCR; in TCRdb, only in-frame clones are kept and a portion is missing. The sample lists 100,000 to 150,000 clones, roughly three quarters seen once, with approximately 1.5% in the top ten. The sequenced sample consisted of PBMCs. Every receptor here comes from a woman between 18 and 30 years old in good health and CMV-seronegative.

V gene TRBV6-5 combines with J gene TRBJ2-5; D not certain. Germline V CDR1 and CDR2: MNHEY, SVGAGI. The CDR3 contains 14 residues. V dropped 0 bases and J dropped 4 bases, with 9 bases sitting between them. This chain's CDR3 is CASSYSLDLETQYF. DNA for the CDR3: TGTGCCAGCAGTTACTCGCTAGATCTAGAGACCCAGTACTTC.

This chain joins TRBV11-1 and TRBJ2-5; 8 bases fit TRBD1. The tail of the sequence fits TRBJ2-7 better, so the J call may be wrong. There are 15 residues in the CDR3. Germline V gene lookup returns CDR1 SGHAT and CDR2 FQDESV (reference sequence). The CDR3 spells CASSNRGLQGGEQYF. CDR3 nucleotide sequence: TGTGCCAGCAGCAATAGAGGTCTACAGGGGGGCGAGCAGTACTTC.

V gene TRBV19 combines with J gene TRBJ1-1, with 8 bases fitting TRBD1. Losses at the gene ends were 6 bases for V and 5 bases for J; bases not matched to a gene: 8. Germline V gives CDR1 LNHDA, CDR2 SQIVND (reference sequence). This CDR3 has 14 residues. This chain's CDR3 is CASSLDRVGTEAFF. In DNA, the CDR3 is TGTGCCAGTAGCCTGGACAGGGTCGGAACTGAAGCTTTCTTT.

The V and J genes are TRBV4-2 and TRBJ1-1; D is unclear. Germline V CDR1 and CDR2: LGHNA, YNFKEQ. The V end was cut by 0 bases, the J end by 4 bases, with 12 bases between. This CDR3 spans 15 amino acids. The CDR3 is CASSQEWGAGTEAFF. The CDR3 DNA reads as TGTGCCAGCAGCCAAGAGTGGGGTGCGGGCACTGAAGCTTTCTTT.

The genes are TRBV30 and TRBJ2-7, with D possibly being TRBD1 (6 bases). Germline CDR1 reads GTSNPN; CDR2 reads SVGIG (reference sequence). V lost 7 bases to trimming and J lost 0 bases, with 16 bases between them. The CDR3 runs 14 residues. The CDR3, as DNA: TGTGCCTCCCCTCTCCGGGACAACTCCTACGAGCAGTACTTC. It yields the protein CASPLRDNSYEQYF.

In nucleotides, the CDR3 is TGCGCCAGCAGCTTGGGGAGAGGGAAAGAGACCCAGTACTTC. It is translated as CASSLGRGKETQYF. The chain combines TRBV5-1 with TRBJ2-5; TRBD2 is a possible D gene (5 bases). Germline V CDR1 and CDR2: SGHRS, YFSETQ. The ends were cut back, 0 bases at V and 3 bases at J, with 9 bases in the middle. The CDR3 has 14 residues.

This chain's CDR3 is CASSQVSTGENQPQHF. CDR3 nucleotides: TGTGCCAGCAGCCAAGTCTCTACAGGTGAAAATCAGCCCCAGCATTTT. The chain links TRBV4-2 to TRBJ1-5; TRBD1 is a possible D gene (5 bases). This CDR3 spans 16 amino acids. Germline V CDR1 and CDR2: LGHNA, YNFKEQ. The V end was cut by 1 base, the J end by 4 bases, with 14 bases between.

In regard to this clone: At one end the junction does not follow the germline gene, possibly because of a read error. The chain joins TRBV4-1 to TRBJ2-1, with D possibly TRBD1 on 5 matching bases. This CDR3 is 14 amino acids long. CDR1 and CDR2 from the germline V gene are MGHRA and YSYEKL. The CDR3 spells CASSQEETAWAGIF. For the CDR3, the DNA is TGCGCCAGCAGCCAAGAGGAAACAGCTTGGGCAGGGATCTTC.

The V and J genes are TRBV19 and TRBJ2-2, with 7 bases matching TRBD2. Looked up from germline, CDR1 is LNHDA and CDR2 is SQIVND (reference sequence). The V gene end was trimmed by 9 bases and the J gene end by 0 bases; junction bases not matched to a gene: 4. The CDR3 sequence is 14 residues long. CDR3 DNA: TGTGCCAGCCGACTAGCTGCGAACACCGGGGAGCTGTTTTTT. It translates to CASRLAANTGELFF.

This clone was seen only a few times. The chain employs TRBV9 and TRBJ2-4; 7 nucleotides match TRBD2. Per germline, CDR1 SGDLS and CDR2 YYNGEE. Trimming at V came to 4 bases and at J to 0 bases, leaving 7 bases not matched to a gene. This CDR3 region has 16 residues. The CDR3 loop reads CASSFRGSVAKNIQYF. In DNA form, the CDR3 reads TGTGCCAGCAGCTTCCGCGGGAGTGTAGCCAAAAACATTCAGTACTTC.

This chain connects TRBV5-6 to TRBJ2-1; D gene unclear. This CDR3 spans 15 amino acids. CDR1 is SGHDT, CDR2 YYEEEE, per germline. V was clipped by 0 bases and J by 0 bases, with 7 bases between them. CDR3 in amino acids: CASSLAGSSYNEQFF. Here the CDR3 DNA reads TGTGCCAGCAGCTTGGCCGGTAGCTCCTACAATGAGCAGTTCTTC.

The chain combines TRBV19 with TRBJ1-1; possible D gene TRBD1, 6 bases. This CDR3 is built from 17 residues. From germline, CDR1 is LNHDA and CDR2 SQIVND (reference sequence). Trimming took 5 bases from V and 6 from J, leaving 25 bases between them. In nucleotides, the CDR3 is TGTGCCAGTAGTCTTAGCCAACCTTGGGGGCTTAACGCTGAAGCTTTCTTT. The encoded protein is CASSLSQPWGLNAEAFF. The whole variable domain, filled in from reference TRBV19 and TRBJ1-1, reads DGGITQSPKYLFRKEGQNVTLSCEQNLNHDAMYWYRQDPGQGLRLIYYSQIVNDFQKGDIAEGYSVSREKKESFPLTVTSAQKNPTAFYLCASSLSQPWGLNAEAFFGQGTRLTVV.

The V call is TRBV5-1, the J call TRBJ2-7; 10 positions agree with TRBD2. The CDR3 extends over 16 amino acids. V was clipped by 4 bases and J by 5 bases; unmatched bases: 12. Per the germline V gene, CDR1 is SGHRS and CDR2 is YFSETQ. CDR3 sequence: CASSLGVAGGLDEQYF. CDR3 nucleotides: TGCGCCAGCAGCCTGGGGGTAGCGGGAGGCTTAGACGAGCAGTACTTC.

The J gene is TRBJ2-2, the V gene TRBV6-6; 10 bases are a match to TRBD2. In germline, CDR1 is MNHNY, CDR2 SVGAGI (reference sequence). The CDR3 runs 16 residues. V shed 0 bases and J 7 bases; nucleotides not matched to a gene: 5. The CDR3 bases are TGTGCCAGCAGTTACTCAAGCGGGAGGGCCGTCGGGGAGCTGTTTTTT. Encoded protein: CASSYSSGRAVGELFF.

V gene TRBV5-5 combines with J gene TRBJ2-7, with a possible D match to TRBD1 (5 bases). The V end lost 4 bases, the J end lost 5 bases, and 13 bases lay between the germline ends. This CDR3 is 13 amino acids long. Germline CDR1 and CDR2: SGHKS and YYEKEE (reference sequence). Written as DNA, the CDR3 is TGTGCCAGCAGCGGGGCTGGGCGCAACGAGCAGTACTTC. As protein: CASSGAGRNEQYF. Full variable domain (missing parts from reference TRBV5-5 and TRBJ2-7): DAGVTQSPTHLIKTRGQQVTLRCSPISGHKSVSWYQQVLGQGPQFIFQYYEKEERGRGNFPDRFSARQFPNYSSELNVNALLLGDSALYLCASSGAGRNEQYFGPGTRLTVT.

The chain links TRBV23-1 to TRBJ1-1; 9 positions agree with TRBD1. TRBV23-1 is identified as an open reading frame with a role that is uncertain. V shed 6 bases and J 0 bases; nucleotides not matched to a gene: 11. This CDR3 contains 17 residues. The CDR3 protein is CASSWDRDPWMNTEAFF. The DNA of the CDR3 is TGCGCCAGCAGCTGGGACAGGGACCCCTGGATGAACACTGAAGCTTTCTTT.

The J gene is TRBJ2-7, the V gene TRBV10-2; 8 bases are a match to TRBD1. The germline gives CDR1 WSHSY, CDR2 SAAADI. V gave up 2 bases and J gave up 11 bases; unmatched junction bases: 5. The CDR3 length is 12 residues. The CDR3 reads CASSETRGLEYF. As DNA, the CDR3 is TGCGCCAGCAGTGAGACCAGGGGGCTAGAGTACTTC.

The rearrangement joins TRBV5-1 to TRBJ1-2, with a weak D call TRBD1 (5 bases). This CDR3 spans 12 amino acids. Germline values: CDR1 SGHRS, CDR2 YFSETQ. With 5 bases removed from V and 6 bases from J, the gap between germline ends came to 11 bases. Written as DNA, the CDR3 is TGCGCCAGCAGAAGGGACTTGGATGGCTACACCTTC. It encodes CASRRDLDGYTF.

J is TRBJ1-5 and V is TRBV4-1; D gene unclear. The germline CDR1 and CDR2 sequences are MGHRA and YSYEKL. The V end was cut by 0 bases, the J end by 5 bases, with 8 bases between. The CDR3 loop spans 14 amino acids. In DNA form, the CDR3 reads TGCGCCAGCAGCCAAGACAGTCAGGATCAGCCCCAGCATTTT. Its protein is CASSQDSQDQPQHF.

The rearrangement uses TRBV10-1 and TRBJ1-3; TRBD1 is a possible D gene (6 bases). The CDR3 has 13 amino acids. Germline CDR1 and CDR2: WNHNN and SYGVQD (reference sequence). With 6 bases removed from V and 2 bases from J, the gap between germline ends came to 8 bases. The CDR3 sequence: CASSGQPGNTIYF. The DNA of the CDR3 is TGCGCCAGCAGCGGACAGCCTGGAAACACCATATATTTT.

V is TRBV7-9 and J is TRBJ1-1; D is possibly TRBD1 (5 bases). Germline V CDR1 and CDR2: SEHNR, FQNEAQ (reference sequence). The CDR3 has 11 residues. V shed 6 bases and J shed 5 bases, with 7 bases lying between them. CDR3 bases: TGTGCCAGCAGGGGGGGGACTGAAGCTTTCTTT. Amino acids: CASRGGTEAFF.

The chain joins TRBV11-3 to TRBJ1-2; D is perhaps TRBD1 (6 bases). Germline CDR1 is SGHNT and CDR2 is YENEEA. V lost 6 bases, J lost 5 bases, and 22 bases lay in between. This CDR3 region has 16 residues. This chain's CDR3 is CASRTGGNSLAYGYTF. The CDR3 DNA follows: TGTGCCAGCAGGACGGGGGGCAATTCTCTAGCATATGGCTACACCTTC. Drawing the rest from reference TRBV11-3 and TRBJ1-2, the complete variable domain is EAGVVQSPRYKIIEKKQPVAFWCNPISGHNTLYWYLQNLGQGPELLIRYENEEAVDDSQLPKDRFSAERLKGVDSTLKIQPAELGDSAVYLCASRTGGNSLAYGYTFGSGTRLTVV.

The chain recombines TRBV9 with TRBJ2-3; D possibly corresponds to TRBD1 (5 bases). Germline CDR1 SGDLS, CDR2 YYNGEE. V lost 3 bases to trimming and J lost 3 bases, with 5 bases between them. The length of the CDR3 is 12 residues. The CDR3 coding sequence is TGTGCCAGCAGCGAGGGGACAGATACGCAGTATTTT. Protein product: CASSEGTDTQYF. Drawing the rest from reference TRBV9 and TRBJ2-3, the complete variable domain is DSGVTQTPKHLITATGQRVTLRCSPRSGDLSVYWYQQSLDQGLQFLIQYYNGEERAKGNILERFSAQQFPDLHSELNLSSLELGDSALYFCASSEGTDTQYFGPGTRLTVL.

This CDR3 reads CASSQGPRGNTGELFF. As DNA, the CDR3 is TGTGCCAGCAGCCAAGGGCCACGGGGGAACACCGGGGAGCTGTTTTTT. The V and J genes are TRBV5-6 and TRBJ2-2; D possibly corresponds to TRBD2 (5 bases). The CDR3 consists of 16 residues. Germline loops: CDR1 SGHDT, CDR2 YYEEEE. The V end lost 4 bases, the J end lost 1 base, and 14 bases lay between the germline ends.

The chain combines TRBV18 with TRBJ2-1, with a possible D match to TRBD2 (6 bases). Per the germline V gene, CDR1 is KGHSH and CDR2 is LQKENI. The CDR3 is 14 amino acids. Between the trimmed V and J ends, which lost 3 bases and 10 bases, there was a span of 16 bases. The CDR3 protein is CASSPVAGSREQFF. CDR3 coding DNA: TGTGCCAGCTCACCGGTGGCGGGGTCCCGAGAGCAGTTCTTC.

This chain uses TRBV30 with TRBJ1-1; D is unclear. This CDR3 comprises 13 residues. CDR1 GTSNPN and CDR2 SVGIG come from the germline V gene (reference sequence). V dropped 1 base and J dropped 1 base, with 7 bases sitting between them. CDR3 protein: CAWSGRRNTEAFF. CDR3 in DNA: TGTGCCTGGAGTGGACGGAGGAACACTGAAGCTTTCTTT.

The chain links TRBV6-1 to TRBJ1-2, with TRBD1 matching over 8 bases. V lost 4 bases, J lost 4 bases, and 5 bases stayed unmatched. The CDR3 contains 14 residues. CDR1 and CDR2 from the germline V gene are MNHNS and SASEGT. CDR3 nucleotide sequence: TGTGCCAGCAGTGTCCAGACAGGGGTCTATGGCTACACCTTC. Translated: CASSVQTGVYGYTF.

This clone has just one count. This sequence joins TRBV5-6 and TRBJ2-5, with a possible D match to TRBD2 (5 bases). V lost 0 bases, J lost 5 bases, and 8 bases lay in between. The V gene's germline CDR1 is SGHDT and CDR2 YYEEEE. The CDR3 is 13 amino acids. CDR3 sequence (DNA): TGTGCCAGCAGCTTGGGGCTAGCCGAGACCCAGTACTTC. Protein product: CASSLGLAETQYF. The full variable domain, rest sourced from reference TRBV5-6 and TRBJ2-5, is DAGVTQSPTHLIKTRGQQVTLRCSPKSGHDTVSWYQQALGQGPQFIFQYYEEEERQRGNFPDRFSGHQFPNYSSELNVNALLLGDSALYLCASSLGLAETQYFGPGTRLLVL.